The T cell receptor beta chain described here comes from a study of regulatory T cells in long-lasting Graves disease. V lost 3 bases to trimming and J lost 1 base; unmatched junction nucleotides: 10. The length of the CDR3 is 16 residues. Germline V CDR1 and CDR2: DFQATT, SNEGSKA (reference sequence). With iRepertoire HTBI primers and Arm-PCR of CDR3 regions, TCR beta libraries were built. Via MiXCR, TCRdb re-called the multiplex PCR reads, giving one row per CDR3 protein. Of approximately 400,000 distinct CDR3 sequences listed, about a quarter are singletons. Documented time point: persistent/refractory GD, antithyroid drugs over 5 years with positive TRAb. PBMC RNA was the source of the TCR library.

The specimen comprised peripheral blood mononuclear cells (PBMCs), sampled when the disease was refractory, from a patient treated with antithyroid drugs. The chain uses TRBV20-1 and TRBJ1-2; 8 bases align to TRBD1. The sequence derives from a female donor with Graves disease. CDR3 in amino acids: CSARVLAGQVNYGYTF. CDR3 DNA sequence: TGCAGTGCTAGGGTGCTAGCGGGACAGGTTAACTATGGCTACACCTTC.